One T cell receptor beta chain is described in this entry. Its matching antigen is unknown. These data are taken from a study of OX40 agonist ivuxolimab in advanced cancers. Study details: Ivuxolimab doses were 0.01, 0.1, 0.3, 1.5, 3 or 10 mg/kg every 2 weeks.

Profiling relied on immunoSEQ multiplex PCR, and the TCRdb table lists in-frame clones only, not all of them. The repertoire includes almost 70,000 clones, just over 90% of them detected once, and 0.25% to 0.3% sits in the top ten. This CDR3 region has 15 residues. Trimming removed 1 base from V and 5 bases from J, with 12 bases in between. Germline-derived CDR1 and CDR2 are SGHDN and FVKESK. Study findings and constraints: Nonresponders, in some cases, also had low normalized T-cell clonal expansion.

This sample comprised CD4+ or CD8+ T cells sorted from blood, obtained in a trial of the OX40 agonist ivuxolimab. V is TRBV14 and J is TRBJ2-1; TRBD2 might be the D (5 bases). The TCR comes from an adult with an advanced solid tumor such as melanoma, head and neck, liver or kidney cancer. This CDR3 is CASSQVGGSNNEQFF. In DNA form, the CDR3 reads TGTGCCAGCAGCCAAGTGGGTGGGAGCAACAATGAGCAGTTCTTC.